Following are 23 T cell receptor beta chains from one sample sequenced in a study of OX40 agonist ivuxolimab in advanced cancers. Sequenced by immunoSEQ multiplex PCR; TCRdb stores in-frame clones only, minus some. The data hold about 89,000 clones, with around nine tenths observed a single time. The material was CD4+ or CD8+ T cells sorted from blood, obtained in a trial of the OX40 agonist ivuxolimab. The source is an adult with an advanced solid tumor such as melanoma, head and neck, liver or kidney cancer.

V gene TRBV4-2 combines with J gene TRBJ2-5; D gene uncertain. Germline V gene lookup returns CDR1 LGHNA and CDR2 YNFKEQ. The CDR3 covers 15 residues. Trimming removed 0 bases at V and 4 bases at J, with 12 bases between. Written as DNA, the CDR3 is TGTGCCAGCAGCCAAGAGGGGTACGGACGAGAGACCCAGTACTTC. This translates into CASSQEGYGRETQYF.

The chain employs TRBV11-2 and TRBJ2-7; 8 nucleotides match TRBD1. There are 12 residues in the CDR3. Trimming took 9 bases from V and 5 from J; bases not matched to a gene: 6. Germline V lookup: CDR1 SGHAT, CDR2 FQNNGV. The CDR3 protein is CASSTGANEQYF. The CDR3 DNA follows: TGTGCCAGTTCGACAGGGGCCAACGAGCAGTACTTC. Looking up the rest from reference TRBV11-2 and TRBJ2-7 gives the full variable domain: EAGVAQSPRYKIIEKRQSVAFWCNPISGHATLYWYQQILGQGPKLLIQFQNNGVVDDSQLPKDRFSAERLKGVDSTLKIQPAKLEDSAVYLCASSTGANEQYFGPGTRLTVT.

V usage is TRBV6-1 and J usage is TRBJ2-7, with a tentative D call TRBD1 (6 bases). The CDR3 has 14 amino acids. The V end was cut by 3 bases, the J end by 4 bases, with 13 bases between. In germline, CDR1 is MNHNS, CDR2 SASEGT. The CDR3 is CASSEDRDLYEQYF. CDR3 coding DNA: TGTGCCAGCAGTGAGGACAGAGACCTTTACGAGCAGTACTTC.

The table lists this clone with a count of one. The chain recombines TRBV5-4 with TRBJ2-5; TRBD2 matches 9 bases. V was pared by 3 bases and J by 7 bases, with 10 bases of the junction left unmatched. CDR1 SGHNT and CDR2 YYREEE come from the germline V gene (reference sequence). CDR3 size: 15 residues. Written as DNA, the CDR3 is TGTGCCAGCAGCTGGCGGGGGGGCCGCAACGGGACCCAGTACTTC. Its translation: CASSWRGGRNGTQYF. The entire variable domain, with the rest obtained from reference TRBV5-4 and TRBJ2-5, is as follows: ETGVTQSPTHLIKTRGQQVTLRCSSQSGHNTVSWYQQALGQGPQFIFQYYREEENGRGNFPPRFSGLQFPNYSSELNVNALELDDSALYLCASSWRGGRNGTQYFGPGTRLLVL.

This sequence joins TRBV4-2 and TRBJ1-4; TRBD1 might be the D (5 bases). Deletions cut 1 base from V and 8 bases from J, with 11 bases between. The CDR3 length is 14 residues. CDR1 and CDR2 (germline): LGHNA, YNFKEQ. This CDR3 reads CASSQGDGLEKLFF. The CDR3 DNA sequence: TGTGCCAGCAGCCAAGGGGACGGCCTAGAAAAACTGTTTTTT.

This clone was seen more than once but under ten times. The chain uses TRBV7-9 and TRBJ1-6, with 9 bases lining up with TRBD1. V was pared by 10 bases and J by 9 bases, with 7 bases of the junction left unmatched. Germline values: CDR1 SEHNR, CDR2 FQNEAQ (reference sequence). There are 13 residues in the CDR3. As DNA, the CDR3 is TGTGCCACGGCGGGACAGGGAATTTCACCCCTCCACTTT. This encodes CATAGQGISPLHF.

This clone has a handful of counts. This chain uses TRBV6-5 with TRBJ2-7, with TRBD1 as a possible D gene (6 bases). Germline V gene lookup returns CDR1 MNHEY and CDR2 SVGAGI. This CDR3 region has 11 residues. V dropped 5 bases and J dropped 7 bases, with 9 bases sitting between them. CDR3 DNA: TGTGCCAGCAGTGCCAGGGGTGAGCAGTACTTC. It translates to CASSARGEQYF.

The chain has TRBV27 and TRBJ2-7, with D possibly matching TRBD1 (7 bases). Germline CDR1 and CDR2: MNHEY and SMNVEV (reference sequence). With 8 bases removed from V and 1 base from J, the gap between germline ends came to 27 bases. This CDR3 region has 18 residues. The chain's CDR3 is CASRSLFRRDSLSYEQYF. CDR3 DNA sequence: TGTGCCAGCCGAAGCTTATTTCGGAGGGACAGCCTTTCCTACGAGCAGTACTTC.

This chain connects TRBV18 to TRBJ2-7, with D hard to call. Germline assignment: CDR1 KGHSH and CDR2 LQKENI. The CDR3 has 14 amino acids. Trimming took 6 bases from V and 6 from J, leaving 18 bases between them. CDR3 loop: CASSSGSTAVEQYF. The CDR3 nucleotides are TGTGCCAGCTCCTCCGGGTCTACGGCGGTCGAGCAGTACTTC.

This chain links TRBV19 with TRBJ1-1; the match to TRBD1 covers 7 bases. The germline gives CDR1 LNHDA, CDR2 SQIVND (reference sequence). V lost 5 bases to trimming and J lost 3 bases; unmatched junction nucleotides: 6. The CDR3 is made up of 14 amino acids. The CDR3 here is CASSHRGRDTEAFF. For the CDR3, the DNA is TGTGCCAGTAGTCACAGGGGTAGGGACACTGAAGCTTTCTTT.

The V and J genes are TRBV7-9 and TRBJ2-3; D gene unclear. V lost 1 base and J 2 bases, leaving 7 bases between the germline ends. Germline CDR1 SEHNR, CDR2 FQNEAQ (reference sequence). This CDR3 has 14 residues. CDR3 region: CASSLGQSTDTQYF. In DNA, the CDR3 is TGTGCCAGCAGCTTAGGCCAGTCCACAGATACGCAGTATTTT. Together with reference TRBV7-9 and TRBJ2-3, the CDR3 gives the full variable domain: DTGVSQNPRHKITKRGQNVTFRCDPISEHNRLYWYRQTLGQGPEFLTYFQNEAQLEKSRLLSDRFSAERPKGSFSTLEIQRTEQGDSAMYLCASSLGQSTDTQYFGPGTRLTVL.

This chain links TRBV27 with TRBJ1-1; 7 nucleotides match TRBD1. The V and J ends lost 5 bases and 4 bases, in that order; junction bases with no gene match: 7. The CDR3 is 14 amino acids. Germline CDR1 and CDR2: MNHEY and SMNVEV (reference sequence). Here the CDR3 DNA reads TGTGCCAGCAGTCGGGCAGGGGGAGGCACTGAAGCTTTCTTT. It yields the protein CASSRAGGGTEAFF.

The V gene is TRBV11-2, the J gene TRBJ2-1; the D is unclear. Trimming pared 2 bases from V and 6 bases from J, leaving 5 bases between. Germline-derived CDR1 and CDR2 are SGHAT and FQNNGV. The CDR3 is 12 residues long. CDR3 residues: CASSLRPNEQFF. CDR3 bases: TGTGCCAGCAGCTTAAGACCCAATGAGCAGTTCTTC.

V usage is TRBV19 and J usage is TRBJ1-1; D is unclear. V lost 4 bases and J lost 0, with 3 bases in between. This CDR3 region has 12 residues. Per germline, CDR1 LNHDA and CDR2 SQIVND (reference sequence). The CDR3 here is CASSNMNTEAFF. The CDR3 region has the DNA TGTGCCAGTAGTAACATGAACACTGAAGCTTTCTTT.

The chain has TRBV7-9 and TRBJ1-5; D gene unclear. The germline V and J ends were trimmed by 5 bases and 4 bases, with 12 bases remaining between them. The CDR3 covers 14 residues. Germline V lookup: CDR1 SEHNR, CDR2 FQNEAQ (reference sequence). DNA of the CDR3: TGTGCCAGCAGCCCGCAGGCGATAAATCAGCCCCAGCATTTT. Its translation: CASSPQAINQPQHF.

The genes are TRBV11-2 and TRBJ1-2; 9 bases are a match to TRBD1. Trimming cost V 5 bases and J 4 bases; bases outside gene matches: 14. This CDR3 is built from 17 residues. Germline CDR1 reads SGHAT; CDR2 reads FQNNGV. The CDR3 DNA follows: TGTGCCAGCAGCCTAGGTCTCGCGGACAGGGGAGGCTATGGCTACACCTTC. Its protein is CASSLGLADRGGYGYTF.

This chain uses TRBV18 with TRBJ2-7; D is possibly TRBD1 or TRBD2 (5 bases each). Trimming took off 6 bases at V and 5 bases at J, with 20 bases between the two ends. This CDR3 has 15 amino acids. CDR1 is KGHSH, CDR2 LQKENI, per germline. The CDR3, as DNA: TGTGCCAGCTCCGCCGGGACCGGACGAAATGACGAGCAGTACTTC. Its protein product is CASSAGTGRNDEQYF.

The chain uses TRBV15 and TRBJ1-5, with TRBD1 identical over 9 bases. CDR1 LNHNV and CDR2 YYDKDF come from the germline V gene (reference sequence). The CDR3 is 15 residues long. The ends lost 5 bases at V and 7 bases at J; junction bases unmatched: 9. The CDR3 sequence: CATSGTGQGNQPQHF. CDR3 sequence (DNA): TGTGCCACCAGCGGAACGGGACAGGGAAACCAGCCCCAGCATTTT.

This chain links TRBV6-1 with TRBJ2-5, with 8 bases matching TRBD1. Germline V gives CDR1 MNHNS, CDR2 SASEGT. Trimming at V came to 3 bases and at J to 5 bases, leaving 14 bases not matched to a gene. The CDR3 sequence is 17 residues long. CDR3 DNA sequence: TGTGCCAGCAGTGATCCTAGGGACAGGATGGGTTGGGAGACCCAGTACTTC. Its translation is CASSDPRDRMGWETQYF.

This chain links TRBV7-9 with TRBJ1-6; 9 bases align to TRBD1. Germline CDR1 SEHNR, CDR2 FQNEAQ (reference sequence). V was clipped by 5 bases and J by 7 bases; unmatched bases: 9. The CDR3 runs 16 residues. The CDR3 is CASSSVVGTGNSPLHF. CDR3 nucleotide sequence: TGTGCCAGCAGCAGCGTAGTAGGGACAGGGAATTCACCCCTCCACTTT. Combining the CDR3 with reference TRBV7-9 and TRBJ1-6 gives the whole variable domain DTGVSQNPRHKITKRGQNVTFRCDPISEHNRLYWYRQTLGQGPEFLTYFQNEAQLEKSRLLSDRFSAERPKGSFSTLEIQRTEQGDSAMYLCASSSVVGTGNSPLHFGNGTRLTVT.

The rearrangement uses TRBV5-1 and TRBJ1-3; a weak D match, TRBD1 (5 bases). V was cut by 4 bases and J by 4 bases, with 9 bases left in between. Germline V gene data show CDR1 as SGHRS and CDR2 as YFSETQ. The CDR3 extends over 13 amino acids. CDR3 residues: CASSDSLGNTIYF. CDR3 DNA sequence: TGCGCCAGCAGCGACAGTCTCGGAAACACCATATATTTT. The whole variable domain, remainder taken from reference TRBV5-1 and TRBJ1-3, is KAGVTQTPRYLIKTRGQQVTLSCSPISGHRSVSWYQQTPGQGLQFLFEYFSETQRNKGNFPGRFSGRQFSNSRSEMNVSTLELGDSALYLCASSDSLGNTIYFGEGSWLTVV.

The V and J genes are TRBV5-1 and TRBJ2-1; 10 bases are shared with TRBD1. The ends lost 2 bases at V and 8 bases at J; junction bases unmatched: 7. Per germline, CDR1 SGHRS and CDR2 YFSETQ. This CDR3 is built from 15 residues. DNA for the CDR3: TGCGCCAGCAGCTTCGAGACAGGGGGCATTCATGAGCAGTTCTTC. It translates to CASSFETGGIHEQFF.

The CDR3 DNA follows: TGTGCCAGCAGAGCCGGGACTAGAGGCACCGGGGAGCTGTTTTTT. Its translation: CASRAGTRGTGELFF. The J gene is TRBJ2-2, the V gene TRBV7-3, with 8 bases identical to TRBD2. Trimming removed 6 bases from V and 4 bases from J; junction bases left unmatched: 7. The CDR3 extends over 15 amino acids. Germline values: CDR1 SGHTA, CDR2 FQGTGA.